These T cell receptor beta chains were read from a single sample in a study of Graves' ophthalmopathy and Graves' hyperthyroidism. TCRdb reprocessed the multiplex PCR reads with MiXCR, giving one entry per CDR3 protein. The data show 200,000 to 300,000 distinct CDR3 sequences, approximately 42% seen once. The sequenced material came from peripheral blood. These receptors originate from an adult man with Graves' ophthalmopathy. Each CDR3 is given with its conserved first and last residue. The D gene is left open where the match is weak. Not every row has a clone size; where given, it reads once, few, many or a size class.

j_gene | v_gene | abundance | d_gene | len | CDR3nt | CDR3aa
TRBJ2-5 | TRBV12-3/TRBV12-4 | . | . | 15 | TGTGCCAGCAGCCCCCATGCAGGGCCCCGGGAGACCCAGTACTTC | CASSPHAGPRETQYF
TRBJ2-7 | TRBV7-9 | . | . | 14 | TGTGCCAGCAGCTTAAGCCAGGGAGTTTACGAGCAGTACTTC | CASSLSQGVYEQYF
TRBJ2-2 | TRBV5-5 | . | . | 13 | TGTGCCAGCAGCTCCCGGGACACCGGGGAGCTGTTTTTT | CASSSRDTGELFF
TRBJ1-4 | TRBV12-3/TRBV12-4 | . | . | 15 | TGTGCCAGCAGTAAATATTCTCGGGATAATGAAAAACTGTTTTTT | CASSKYSRDNEKLFF
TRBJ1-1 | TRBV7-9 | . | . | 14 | TGTGCCAGCAGCTTTTACTGGGGTAACACTGAAGCTTTCTTT | CASSFYWGNTEAFF
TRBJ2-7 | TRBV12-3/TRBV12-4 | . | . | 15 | TGTGCCAGCAGTTTAGCAATCGGCACCCCCGGCGAGCAGTACTTC | CASSLAIGTPGEQYF
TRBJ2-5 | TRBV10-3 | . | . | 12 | TGTGCCAGTTTAAGGCACCAAGAGACCCAGTACTTC | CASLRHQETQYF
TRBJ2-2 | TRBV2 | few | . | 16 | TGTGCCAGCAGTGAATGGGCGGATCAAGGCTACGGGGAGCTGTTTTTT | CASSEWADQGYGELFF
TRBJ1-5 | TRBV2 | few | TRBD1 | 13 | TGTGCCAGCACCGGACAGCAGGGGGGCCCCCAGCATTTT | CASTGQQGGPQHF
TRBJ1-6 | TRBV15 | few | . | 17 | TGTGCCACCAGCAGAGATAGGGAACAGGGCCTCGATTCACCCCTCCACTTT | CATSRDREQGLDSPLHF
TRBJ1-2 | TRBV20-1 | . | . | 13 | TGCAGATGCCAATTAAAGTCTAACTATGGCTACACCTTC | CRCQLKSNYGYTF
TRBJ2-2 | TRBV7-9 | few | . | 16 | TGTGCCAGCAGCTTAAGGGTCAGGGTCAACACCGGGGAGCTGTTTTTT | CASSLRVRVNTGELFF
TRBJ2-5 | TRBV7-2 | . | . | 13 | TGTGCCAGCAGCTTAGATCGAGAAGGGACCCAGTACTTC | CASSLDREGTQYF
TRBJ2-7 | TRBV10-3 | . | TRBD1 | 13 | TGTGCCAGCAGTCTAGACAGGGGTAGAAAGCAGTACTTC | CASSLDRGRKQYF
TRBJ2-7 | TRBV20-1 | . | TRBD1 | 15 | TGCAGTGCTAGACCCGGGACAGGGAGCTCCTACGAGCAGTACTTC | CSARPGTGSSYEQYF
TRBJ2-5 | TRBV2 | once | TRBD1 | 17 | TGTGCCAGCAGATGGGGACAGGGGGCGACGGTTCAAGAGACCCAGTACTTC | CASRWGQGATVQETQYF
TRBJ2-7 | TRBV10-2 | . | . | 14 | TGCGCCAGCAGTGAGTCGGGCCTGGCGGACGAGCAGTACTTC | CASSESGLADEQYF
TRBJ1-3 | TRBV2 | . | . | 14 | TGTGCCAGCAGTTCGGGGGGCCCTGGAAACACCATATATTTT | CASSSGGPGNTIYF
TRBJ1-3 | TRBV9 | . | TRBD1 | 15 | TGTGCCAGCAGCGTAGAGGGGGCGCAGGGAAACACCATATATTTT | CASSVEGAQGNTIYF
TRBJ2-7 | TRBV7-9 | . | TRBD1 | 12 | TGTGCCAGCAGTACAGGGGGGTACGAGCAGTACTTC | CASSTGGYEQYF
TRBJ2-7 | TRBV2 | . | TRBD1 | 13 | TGTGCCAGCAGCTGGACAGGGGCCTACGAGCAGTACTTC | CASSWTGAYEQYF
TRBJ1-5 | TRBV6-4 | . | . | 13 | TGTGCCAGCAGTGAAAGTGGTCGTCAGCCCCAGCATTTT | CASSESGRQPQHF
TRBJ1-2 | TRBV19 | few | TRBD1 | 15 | TGTGCCAGTAGTATTATGGGACAGGCTGACTATGGCTACACCTTC | CASSIMGQADYGYTF
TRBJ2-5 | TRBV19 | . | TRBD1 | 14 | TGTGCCAGTAGTGAGACAGGGGGCGAAGAGACCCAGTACTTC | CASSETGGEETQYF
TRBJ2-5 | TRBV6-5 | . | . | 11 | TGTGCCAGCAGTTACATCGGGACCCAGTACTTC | CASSYIGTQYF
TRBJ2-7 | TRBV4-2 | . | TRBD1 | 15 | TGTGCCAGCAGCCAAGTGGACAGGGGGGTCGACGAGCAGTACTTC | CASSQVDRGVDEQYF
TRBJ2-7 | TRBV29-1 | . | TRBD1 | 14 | TGCAGCGCCCTAATGGTGACAGGGGGGTACGAGCAGTACTTC | CSALMVTGGYEQYF
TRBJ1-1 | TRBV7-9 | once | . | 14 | TGTGCTAGCAGCTGGGACGGCCGGGGCTCTGAAGCTTTCTTT | CASSWDGRGSEAFF
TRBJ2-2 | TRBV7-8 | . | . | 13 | TGTGCCAGCAGTGGGACCTTAACCGGGGAGCTGTTTTTT | CASSGTLTGELFF
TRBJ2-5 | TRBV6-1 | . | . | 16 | TGTGCCAGCAAAGGAGGGGGCGACCACCTAGGAGAGACCCAGTACTTC | CASKGGGDHLGETQYF
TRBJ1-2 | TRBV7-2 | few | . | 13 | TGTGCCAGCAGCTCTTTTTGGGGAGATGGCTACACCTTC | CASSSFWGDGYTF
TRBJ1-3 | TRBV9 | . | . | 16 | TGTGCCAGCAGCGCACCGCAGGTCTTCTCTGGAAACACCATATATTTT | CASSAPQVFSGNTIYF